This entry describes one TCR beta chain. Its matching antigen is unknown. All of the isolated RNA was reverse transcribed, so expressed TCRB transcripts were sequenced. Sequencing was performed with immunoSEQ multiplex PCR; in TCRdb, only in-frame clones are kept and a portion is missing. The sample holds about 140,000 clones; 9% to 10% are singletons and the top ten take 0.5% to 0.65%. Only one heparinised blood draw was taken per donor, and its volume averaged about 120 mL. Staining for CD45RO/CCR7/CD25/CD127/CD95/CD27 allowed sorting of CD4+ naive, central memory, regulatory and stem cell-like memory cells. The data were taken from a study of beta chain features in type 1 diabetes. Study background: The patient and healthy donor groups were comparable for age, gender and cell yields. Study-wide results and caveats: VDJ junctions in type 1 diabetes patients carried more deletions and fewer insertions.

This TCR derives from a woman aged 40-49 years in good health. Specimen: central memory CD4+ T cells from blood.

The CDR3 is CASSLVGGTLHF. The CDR3 region has the DNA TGTGCCAGCAGCTTAGTTGGCGGTACCCTCCACTTT. This chain joins TRBV7-2 and TRBJ1-6; D gene unclear. V was cut by 1 base and J by 14 bases, with 9 bases left in between. CDR1 and CDR2 from the germline V gene are SGHTA and FQGNSA. The CDR3 runs to 12 residues.